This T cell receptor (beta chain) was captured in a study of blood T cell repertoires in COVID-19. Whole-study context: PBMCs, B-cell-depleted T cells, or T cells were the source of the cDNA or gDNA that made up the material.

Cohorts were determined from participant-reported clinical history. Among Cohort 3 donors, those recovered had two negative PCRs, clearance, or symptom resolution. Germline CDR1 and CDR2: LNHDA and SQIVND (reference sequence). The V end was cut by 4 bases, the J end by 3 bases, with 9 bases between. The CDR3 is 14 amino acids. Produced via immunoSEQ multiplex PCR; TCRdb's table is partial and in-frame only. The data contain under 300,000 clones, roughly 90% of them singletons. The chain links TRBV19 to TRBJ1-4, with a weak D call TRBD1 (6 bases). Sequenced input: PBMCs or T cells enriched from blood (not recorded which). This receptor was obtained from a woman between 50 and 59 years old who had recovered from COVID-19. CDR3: CASSTSGANEKLFF. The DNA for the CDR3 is TGTGCCAGTAGTACCTCAGGGGCTAATGAAAAACTGTTTTTT.